This T cell receptor beta chain was identified in a study of CD8+ T cells in alopecia areata. The study, taken as a whole, reports: Sharing of TCR sequences between patients (possibly for HLA-related reasons) was less clear than in mice. In lesional scalp, particularly from alopecia totalis/universalis, clonality was higher than in normal scalp.

This CDR3 comprises 16 residues. CDR1 and CDR2 from the germline V gene are SGHAT and FQNNGV. Trimming removed 0 bases at V and 3 bases at J, with 15 bases between. Remarks on this clone: Antigen: not known.

Collected material from alopecia areata patients comprised lesional scalp punch biopsies and peripheral blood. Starting from PBMCs, sorting isolated CD4+ and CD8+ T cells. Sequencing templates came from extracted RNA that was reverse transcribed into cDNA. Sequenced by immunoSEQ multiplex PCR; TCRdb stores in-frame clones only, minus some. The repertoire holds under 150,000 clones, around 50% seen once, with approximately 10% in the top ten. This clonotype was sampled from a human donor with alopecia areata. Sequencing input: NKG2D-low CD8+ T cells sorted from blood. The gene calls are TRBV11-2 and TRBJ2-7; D perhaps matches TRBD2 (5 bases). CDR3 protein: CASSLDGGSGNYEQYF. CDR3 coding DNA: TGTGCCAGCAGCTTAGATGGCGGGTCAGGCAACTACGAGCAGTACTTC.